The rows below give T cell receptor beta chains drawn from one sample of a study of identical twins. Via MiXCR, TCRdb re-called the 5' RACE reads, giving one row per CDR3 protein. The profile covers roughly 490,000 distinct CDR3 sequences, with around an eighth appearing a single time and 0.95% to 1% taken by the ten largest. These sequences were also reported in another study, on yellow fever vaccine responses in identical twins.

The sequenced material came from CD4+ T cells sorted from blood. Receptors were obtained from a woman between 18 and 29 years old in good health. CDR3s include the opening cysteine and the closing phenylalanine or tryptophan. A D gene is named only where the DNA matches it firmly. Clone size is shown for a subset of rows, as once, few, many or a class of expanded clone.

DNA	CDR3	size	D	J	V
TGTGCCAGCAGCTTAAGCTCGCGGAGCCCCCTAAGCACAGATACGCAGTATTTT	CASSLSSRSPLSTDTQYF	-	-	TRBJ2-3	TRBV11-1
TGTGCCAGCAGTGAAGGACTGATACCGTGGGAGCAGTACTTC	CASSEGLIPWEQYF	few	-	TRBJ2-7	TRBV6-1
TGCGCCAGCAGCTTGGAACCGACCTCTGGGGCCAACGTCCTGACTTTC	CASSLEPTSGANVLTF	few	-	TRBJ2-6	TRBV5-1
TGTGCCAGCAGTTACTCGATCGGGTCATCTACCGGGGAGCTGTTTTTT	CASSYSIGSSTGELFF	few	-	TRBJ2-2	TRBV6-5
TGCGCCAGCAGCTTGGAGACAGGAAACGCTGAAGCTTTCTTT	CASSLETGNAEAFF	-	-	TRBJ1-1	TRBV5-1
TGTGCCAGCAGTAACGGGCCTGCCAACTATGGCTACACCTTC	CASSNGPANYGYTF	few	-	TRBJ1-2	TRBV12-3/TRBV12-4
TGTGCCAGCAAGGGAAGGGCTAGCGGGAGAACAAGCACAGATACGCAGTATTTT	CASKGRASGRTSTDTQYF	few	TRBD2	TRBJ2-3	TRBV2
TGTGCCAGCACCTTTACCCCTCTAGCGGGAGGCGGGAATGAGCAGTTCTTC	CASTFTPLAGGGNEQFF	-	TRBD2	TRBJ2-1	TRBV11-3
TGCGCCAGCCTCCGACAGGAAAAAGAGGGATATAGCAATCAGCCCCAGCATTTT	CASLRQEKEGYSNQPQHF	-	-	TRBJ1-5	TRBV23-1
TGCGCCAGCTCCGTAGACAGGGGACGTGGCGAGCAGTACTTC	CASSVDRGRGEQYF	many	TRBD1	TRBJ2-7	TRBV5-1
TGTGCCAGCAGCCTAGCGGCGAGCTCCTACAATGAGCAGTTCTTC	CASSLAASSYNEQFF	many	TRBD2	TRBJ2-1	TRBV11-2
TGTGCCAGCAGCCAGCCATCAGAGAACACTGAAGCTTTCTTT	CASSQPSENTEAFF	-	-	TRBJ1-1	TRBV3-1
TGTGCCAGCAGCCAAGGAGCGGGGGACTACGAGCAGTACTTC	CASSQGAGDYEQYF	few	TRBD2	TRBJ2-7	TRBV3-1
TGTGCCAGCAGCCTCCGGGCCCGAACTAGGAACCCAGATACGCAGTATTTT	CASSLRARTRNPDTQYF	many	-	TRBJ2-3	TRBV7-2
TGTGCCAGCAGCGAGAGGGGACAGGGGGCAGATACGCAGTATTTT	CASSERGQGADTQYF	few	TRBD1	TRBJ2-3	TRBV7-6
TGCGCCAGCAGCTTGGAGGGACTAACGACAGATACGCAGTATTTT	CASSLEGLTTDTQYF	many	TRBD2	TRBJ2-3	TRBV5-1
TGTGCCAGCAGCCACGGAGGTTCAGGGGCCAACGTCCTGACTTTC	CASSHGGSGANVLTF	-	-	TRBJ2-6	TRBV12-3/TRBV12-4
TGTGCCAGCAGGAGTCGAACCTACGAGCAGTACTTC	CASRSRTYEQYF	many	-	TRBJ2-7	TRBV6-2/TRBV6-3
TGTGCCAGCAGCCAAGAAGTATCCAGCGGGCAAGAGACCCAGTACTTC	CASSQEVSSGQETQYF	-	-	TRBJ2-5	TRBV14
TGTGCCAGCAGTTCCCCACGGAAGGACCTTGGGTACAATGAGCAGTTCTTC	CASSSPRKDLGYNEQFF	few	-	TRBJ2-1	TRBV6-5
TGTGCCAGCAGTGATCTAGCGGGGGGCGTTGGCACCGGGGAGCTGTTTTTT	CASSDLAGGVGTGELFF	many	TRBD2	TRBJ2-2	TRBV2
TGTGCCAGCAGCTTAGCGTGGGGGGCGATGGATACGCAGTATTTT	CASSLAWGAMDTQYF	many	-	TRBJ2-3	TRBV7-2
TGCAGTGCTAGAGCGGGACAGGGTTTCACCGGGGAGCTGTTTTTT	CSARAGQGFTGELFF	-	TRBD1	TRBJ2-2	TRBV20-1
TGCGCCAGCAGCTCAGGGTACCAAGAGACCCAGTACTTC	CASSSGYQETQYF	many	-	TRBJ2-5	TRBV5-1